This T cell receptor (beta chain) was profiled in a study of blood T cell repertoires in COVID-19 (dated by TCRdb to about 2020). Looking at the study overall: Samples from collaborators originated in the United States, Italy and Spain and spanned both the acute and convalescent phases of COVID-19. The material from the prospective study consisted of cDNA or gDNA derived from T cells, B-cell-depleted T cells, or PBMCs. Deeply sampled blood TCRbeta repertoires from subjects exposed to, actively infected with, or recovered from COVID-19 were included in the dataset. The repertoires were released in a freely available public database intended as a resource for research on the immune response to SARS-CoV-2. The samples were drawn from two sources: the first 160 participants of the ongoing ImmuneRACE study, and 950 to 1,500 subjects contributed by 6 global collaborators. Nearly every sample came with metadata listing a de-identified subject ID, COVID-19 status, age in years and sex. Where available, HLA class I and class II types were obtained from metadata supplied by the sample provider rather than from assay-based typing.

TCRbeta CDR3 regions were amplified from genomic DNA by means of the immunoSEQ Assay, a bias-controlled multiplex PCR. Per the source publication's procedure: Within the assay, amplification of reference gene primers was used to estimate how many nucleated cells each sample contained. To quantify the absolute abundance of each unique TCRbeta CDR3 rearrangement, sequence reads were collapsed and filtered. For each sample, productive Simpson clonality was calculated as the square root of Simpson's diversity index over productive rearrangements. The table comes from immuneACCESS by way of TCRdb, which keeps in-frame sequences with V and J called. Part of the clones is missing from these tables; in studies checked, under half for an unresolved V gene and the rest for unknown reasons. V, J and clone size are taken as reported in that table, and D and trimming were inferred from the DNA itself. The sample profile shows 100,000 or so clones; roughly 96% of them were found once. The ten largest account for 3.5% to 5% of the sample.

Inclusive of the bounding cysteine and phenylalanine, the CDR3 is 13 residues long. The entry retains the CDR3 DNA only, 39 bases that are in frame from base 1. V has 6 bases trimmed and J has 6 bases trimmed; junction bases matching no gene number 3. The germline V gene yields MRHNA for CDR1 and SNTAGT for CDR2. What the research found in general, with its limitations: How much clinical and demographic metadata was included differed by source and by participant, and the metadata was provided uncurated.

Whole blood was collected in K2EDTA tubes by collaborating institutions according to the institutions' own protocols. For TCRbeta analysis, collaborators shipped samples in one of three forms: frozen whole blood, isolated PBMCs, or DNA extracted from either of those sample types. Concerning this clone itself: Its binding antigen is unknown. Per-base qualities were not stored, and no clone one base away is much larger.

The chain couples TRBV6-4 to TRBJ1-5; the central 9 bases match TRBD1. This TCR was sampled from a human donor with active COVID-19. The donor label of this sample is uncertain. The sample taken for sequencing was peripheral blood. The DNA is TGTGCCAGCAGCGGGACAGGGTTTCAGCCCCAGCATTTT. Its translation is CASSGTGFQPQHF.